This TCR beta chain was sequenced during a study of blood T cell repertoires in COVID-19 (TCRdb year 2020). About the study as a whole: Samples from collaborators originated in the United States, Italy and Spain and spanned both the acute and convalescent phases of COVID-19. Subjects who had been exposed to COVID-19, were actively infected with it, or had recovered from it provided the deeply sampled blood TCRbeta repertoires that made up the dataset. Where available, HLA class I and class II types were obtained from metadata supplied by the sample provider rather than from assay-based typing. The prospective study material was composed of cDNA or gDNA derived from T cells, B-cell-depleted T cells, or PBMCs. The samples were drawn from the first 160 participants of the ongoing ImmuneRACE study and from 950 to 1,500 subjects provided by 6 global collaborators. A freely available public database, intended as a resource for researchers studying the immune response to SARS-CoV-2, is where the repertoires were released. Nearly every sample came with metadata listing a de-identified subject ID, COVID-19 status, age in years and sex. The paper as a whole reports these results and caveats: The amount of clinical and demographic metadata varied by source and participant and was provided uncurated.

This clone showed up just a few times. Its antigen target is currently unknown. No base quality values were provided; no much bigger clone lies one nucleotide off. The immunoSEQ Assay, a bias-controlled multiplex PCR, was used to amplify TCRbeta CDR3 regions from genomic DNA. Per the original workflow: Nucleated cell counts per sample were estimated from amplification of reference gene primers within the assay. To quantify the absolute abundance of each unique TCRbeta CDR3 rearrangement, sequence reads were collapsed and filtered. For each sample, productive Simpson clonality was calculated by taking the square root of Simpson's diversity index across productive rearrangements. This is the immuneACCESS table as TCRdb keeps it, with only in-frame sequences that have V and J called. A part of the clones is gone; compared with another copy, unresolved V genes explain less than half, and the rest is unexplained. D and trimming come from the DNA, and the V and J calls and clone size come from that table. The sample table holds under 300,000 clones, of which around 91% were seen once. Roughly 2% of the sample comes from the top ten.

V drops 4 bases and J drops 1 base, leaving 8 bases in between. CDR1 and CDR2 are read off the germline V gene as SGHRS and YFSETQ. Including cysteine and phenylalanine, the CDR3 has 13 amino acids. Kept here is only the CDR3 DNA, which spans 39 bases and is read in frame from base 1. One collaborating source in Seattle enrolled patients while the patients were actively infected and followed the patients over time throughout the course of disease. Each collaborating institution followed its own protocols to collect whole blood in K2EDTA tubes. For TCRbeta analysis, collaborators shipped samples as frozen whole blood, isolated PBMCs, or DNA extracted from either of those sample types.

Sequenced input: peripheral blood. The origin of this receptor is a woman aged 60-70 years with COVID-19, enrolled during active disease. Recombination joined TRBV5-1 with TRBJ1-1; the D gene is unclear. The CDR3 is CASSPSGNTEAFF. The bases are TGCGCCAGCAGCCCGTCAGGGAACACTGAAGCTTTCTTT.